This entry is about one TCR beta chain. This clonotype was observed at least ten times. This receptor's antigen is unknown. Per-base qualities were not stored, and no clone one base away is much larger. This entry comes from a study of T cells after yellow fever vaccination (dated by TCRdb to between 2017 and 2020). Describing the broader study: Libraries from fractions with low cell numbers were prepared with the SMART-Seq v4 Ultra Low Input RNA kit. Blood samples were taken at several timepoints before and after primary and secondary immunization, and bulk PBMC replicates and cell subsets were isolated. To follow T-cell clones before and after primary and booster YFV17D yellow fever vaccination, bulk TCR alpha and beta repertoires were sequenced over time. Two healthy male donors, one aged 18 to 29 and one aged 30 to 40 years, made up the cohort. Study-wide findings and limitations: The study included only two donors, which limits how far the findings can be generalized. After the booster, most clones that had expanded after primary vaccination were detected again (approximately 95% of CD4 and around nine tenths of CD8), suggesting broad maintenance of memory. Computational filtering was required because FACS-sorted repertoires could contain abundant contaminating clonotypes from the bulk population. A small share of clonotypes was detected in both CD4 and CD8 compartments, with the overlap likely arising from convergent recombination. Compared with the primary T-cell response, the secondary T-cell response was faster but weaker, reaching its peak on day 5 rather than on day 15.

The CDR3 holds 14 amino acids from the cysteine to the phenylalanine. The sequence is cut down to CDR3 DNA, 42 bases in frame from base 1. Compared with germline, V lacks 8 bases and J lacks 8 bases; bases without a gene match: 14. The germline V gene encodes CDR1 SGHVS and CDR2 FQNEAQ. The treatment or condition label for this specimen denotes: live attenuated yellow fever vaccine strain. At every blood-draw timepoint, two biological replicates of bulk PBMCs were collected. PBMCs were isolated from peripheral blood using a standard Ficoll-Paque protocol. TriZol was used to extract RNA from bulk PBMCs, from CD4 and CD8 fractions, and from dextramer-positive and dextramer-negative fractions. TCR cDNA was made using 5'RACE template switching, a step that added a universal primer site and unique molecular identifiers. cDNA synthesis was primed from both the TCR alpha and TCR beta constant segments. Library amplification used two PCR steps, and the second PCR step added sample barcodes and sequencing adapters. Sequencing of libraries was performed on Illumina HiSeq 2500 (2x100 bp) or NovaSeq (2x150 bp). For the original study's pipeline: Reads were demultiplexed and collapsed into UMI consensus sequences with MIGEC, and V(D)J alignment was performed with MiXCR. Clonotypes responding to the vaccine were identified with edgeR on replicate PBMC samples, with the criteria of FDR below 0.01 and a log2 fold change above 5 up to day 15. Bulk clonotypes were assigned CD4 or CD8 identity according to which sequenced CD4 or CD8 repertoire held them at higher abundance. The public reads were run again by TCRdb, first through fastp at Q25 and then through MiXCR, and only productive beta chains were kept. Each record represents a unique CDR3 protein, reported with the most common genes and DNA among its rows. The authors' filters were not applied to this entry. The sample table shows 450,000 to 550,000 distinct CDR3 sequences, and about a fifth are seen once. 15% to 20% of the sample is held by the ten biggest clonotypes.

Recombination linked TRBV7-8 to TRBJ1-2, with TRBD1 identical over 7 junction bases. Source: PBMCs, taken roughly 20 days after the first yellow fever vaccination. This receptor was obtained from a young man who received the YFV17D yellow fever vaccine. The CDR3: CASGSGQGERGYTF. The DNA sequence follows: TGTGCCAGCGGATCGGGGCAGGGGGAAAGGGGCTACACCTTC.